The 2 T cell receptor beta chains below all came from one sample that was sequenced in a study of a mutant IDH1 vaccine in newly diagnosed glioma (dated by TCRdb to the early 2020s). Their antigens remain unidentified. The time point tag for this specimen amounts to: week 35, safety follow-up. Each vaccine dose, consisting of 300 ug of a 20-mer mutant IDH1 peptide in Montanide, was administered subcutaneously with topical imiquimod. The library relied on the immunoSEQ multiplex PCR assay. The table was pulled from immuneACCESS by TCRdb, which kept in-frame rearrangements only. Such tables lose some clones; where checked, under half of the loss comes from unresolved V genes, and the rest has no known cause. The sample profile shows 50,000 to 70,000 clones; 70% to 90% of them were found once. The ten largest clonotypes hold 1.6% of the sample. Here the sequenced sample was PBMCs, taken from a glioma patient whose treatment included an IDH1 peptide vaccine. These TCRs come from a man aged 35 to 55 with glioma.

The rearrangement links TRBV11-2 to TRBJ1-5; no firm D call. The CDR3 covers 13 residues. V lost 1 base, J lost 7 bases, and 8 bases lay in between. Per the germline V gene, CDR1 is SGHAT and CDR2 is FQNNGV. CDR3 in amino acids: CASSLASRQPQHF. CDR3 bases: TGTGCCAGCAGCTTAGCTTCGCGGCAGCCCCAGCATTTT.

The rearrangement uses TRBV2 and TRBJ2-5; perhaps D is TRBD1 or TRBD2 (5 bases each). Germline V gene lookup returns CDR1 SNHLY and CDR2 FYNNEI. This CDR3 spans 14 amino acids. The germline V and J ends were trimmed by 5 bases and 5 bases, with 15 bases remaining between them. The CDR3 DNA reads TGTGCCAGCAGTTTTACCTCCGGGGCCGAGACCCAGTACTTC. Its protein product is CASSFTSGAETQYF.